Given below is one T cell receptor (beta chain) in context. Its target is unknown. This sample stems from a study of shared clonotypes between healthy human individuals. The study, taken as a whole, reports: Deeper or shallower sequencing was expected to change how clonotypes are shared among donors. Generally, naive subsets (rather than memory subsets) showed larger estimated richness. It was the non-shared clonotypes that had lower generation probabilities than clonotypes shared by all four donors.

The ends were cut back, 5 bases at V and 4 bases at J, with 8 bases in the middle. From germline, CDR1 is SEHNR and CDR2 FQNEAQ (reference sequence). The CDR3 sequence is 12 residues long. Per the authors' pipeline: Filtering differed, since immunoSEQ gave only junction sequences and no quality scores. Libraries were prepared by immunoSEQ multiplex PCR; TCRdb keeps only in-frame clonotypes and omits some of them. V and J calls and clone size are as listed in that table; D and trimming were resolved from the DNA. The table lists 1 million to 1.3 million clones, 78% of them singletons. The sequencing sample was made of memory CD4+ T cells from PBMCs. Indicated subset: CD45RA-negative fraction. The chain carries TRBV7-9 and TRBJ1-2; D unclear. The TCR originated in a man between 18 and 29 years old in good health. Some clones in this sample may be carry-over from other donors' samples. The CDR3: CASSRDPYGYTF. The CDR3 bases are TGTGCCAGCAGCAGAGACCCCTATGGCTACACCTTC.